The 2 T cell receptor beta chains presented below share a single source sample, sequenced in a study of resident and recirculating memory T cells in vitiligo. Profiling relied on immunoSEQ multiplex PCR, and the TCRdb table lists in-frame clones only, not all of them. The repertoire includes fewer than 85,000 clones, 92% of them detected once, and roughly 5.1% sits in the top ten. Sequenced input: blood. These receptor sequences come from a male donor with vitiligo.

J is TRBJ2-3 and V is TRBV10-3; TRBD2 matches at 9 bases. The CDR3 is 16 residues long. The ends lost 3 bases at V and 5 bases at J; junction bases unmatched: 9. The germline CDR1 and CDR2 sequences are ENHRY and SYGVKD. As DNA, the CDR3 is TGTGCCATCAGTGATGGGTTAGCGGGAGCGGTAGATACGCAGTATTTT. It translates to CAISDGLAGAVDTQYF.

The CDR3 DNA follows: TGTGCCAGCAGCTCCCCAGGGGTCAATGAGCAGTTCTTC. It codes for CASSSPGVNEQFF. This chain connects TRBV6-5 to TRBJ2-1; D might be TRBD1 (6 bases). Trimming removed 6 bases from V and 6 bases from J, with 12 bases in between. Germline CDR1 reads MNHEY; CDR2 reads SVGAGI. This CDR3 has 13 residues.